This T cell receptor beta chain is from a study of T cells in Graves' hyperthyroidism and ophthalmopathy. Whole-study findings and limits: Peripheral blood also featured most of the thyroid clonotypes expanded above 0.001. Ophthalmopathy was predicted by the model a median of roughly 6 months ahead of onset.

The sample holds many counts of this clonotype. Antigen unknown. On the basis of clinical symptoms, serum thyroxine and TRAb, thyroid ultrasound and orbital computed tomography, diagnoses were made. Unmatched junction bases numbered 5, after V lost 0 bases and J lost 3 bases. The CDR3 is 15 residues long. CDR1 and CDR2 (germline): DFQATT, SNEGSKA (reference sequence). It was RNA transcripts that yielded the amplified TCR beta CDR3 regions. A set of HTBI primers served as the primers for a first-round RT-PCR of the TCR CDR3. In TCRdb, the multiplex PCR reads were re-called with MiXCR into one record per CDR3 protein. The table shows some 500,000 distinct CDR3 sequences, with approximately 14% occurring only once.

The clonotype originates from a woman aged 18-29 years with Graves' hyperthyroidism. The sample consisted of blood. The chain links TRBV20-1 to TRBJ2-1; the match to TRBD1 covers 7 bases. The CDR3 region is CSARDLQGYYNEQFF. The CDR3 DNA sequence: TGCAGTGCTAGAGATTTACAGGGGTACTACAATGAGCAGTTCTTC.